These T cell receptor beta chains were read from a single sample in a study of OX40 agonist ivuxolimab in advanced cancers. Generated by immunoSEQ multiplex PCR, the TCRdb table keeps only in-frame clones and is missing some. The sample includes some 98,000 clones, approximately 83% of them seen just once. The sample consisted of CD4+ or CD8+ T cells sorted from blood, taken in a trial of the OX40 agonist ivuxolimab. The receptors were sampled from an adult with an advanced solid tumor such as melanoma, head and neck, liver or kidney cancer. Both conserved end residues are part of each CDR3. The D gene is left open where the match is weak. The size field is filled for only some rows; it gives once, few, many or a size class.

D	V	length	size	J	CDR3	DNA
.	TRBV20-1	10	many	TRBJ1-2	CSARGDGYTF	TGCAGTGCTAGAGGTGATGGCTACACCTTC
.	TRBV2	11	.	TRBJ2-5	CASSEMYAQYF	TGTGCCAGCAGCGAGATGTATGCCCAGTACTTC
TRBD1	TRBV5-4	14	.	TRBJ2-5	CASSYQTGVETQYF	TGTGCCAGCAGCTACCAGACAGGGGTAGAGACCCAGTACTTC
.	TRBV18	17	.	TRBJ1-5	CASSPGGTPFGNQPQHF	TGTGCCAGCTCACCGGGGGGGACCCCTTTCGGCAATCAGCCCCAGCATTTT
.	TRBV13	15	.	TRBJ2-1	CASSYPAGPYNEQFF	TGTGCCAGCAGCTACCCCGCGGGCCCCTACAATGAGCAGTTCTTC
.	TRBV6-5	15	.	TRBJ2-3	CASSYSIAITDTQYF	TGTGCCAGCAGTTACTCAATAGCCATCACAGATACGCAGTATTTT
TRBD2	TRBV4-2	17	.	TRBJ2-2	CASSQDRGGGFAGELFF	TGTGCCAGCAGCCAAGATCGGGGGGGAGGCTTTGCCGGGGAGCTGTTTTTT
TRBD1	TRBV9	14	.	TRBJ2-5	CASSADRGGETQYF	TGTGCCAGCAGCGCGGACAGGGGTGGAGAGACCCAGTACTTC
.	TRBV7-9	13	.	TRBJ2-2	CASSLTGAGELFF	TGTGCCAGCAGCCTAACAGGTGCCGGGGAGCTGTTTTTT
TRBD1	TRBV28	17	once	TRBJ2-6	CASSEDRSGSGANVLTF	TGTGCCAGCAGTGAGGACAGGTCGGGCTCTGGGGCCAACGTCCTGACTTTC
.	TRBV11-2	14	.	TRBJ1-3	CASSLRGAGNTIYF	TGTGCCAGCAGCTTAAGGGGGGCAGGAAACACCATATATTTT
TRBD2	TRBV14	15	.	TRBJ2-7	CASSYWTSGRNEQYF	TGTGCCAGCAGCTATTGGACTAGCGGGAGAAACGAGCAGTACTTC
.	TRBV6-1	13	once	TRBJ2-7	CASNGQVRYEQYF	TGTGCCAGCAACGGGCAGGTGCGCTACGAGCAGTACTTC
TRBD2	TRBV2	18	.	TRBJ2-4	CASSVGLAGSLAKNIQYF	TGTGCCAGCAGTGTGGGACTAGCGGGGTCCTTAGCCAAAAACATTCAGTACTTC
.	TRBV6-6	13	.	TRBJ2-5	CASSYSIQETQYF	TGTGCCAGCAGTTACTCCATCCAAGAGACCCAGTACTTC
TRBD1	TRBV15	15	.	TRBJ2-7	CATSRVRQGAREQYF	TGTGCCACCAGCAGAGTTCGGCAGGGGGCACGCGAGCAGTACTTC
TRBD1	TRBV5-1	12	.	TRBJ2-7	CASSLDRGEQYF	TGCGCCAGCAGCTTGGACAGGGGTGAACAGTACTTC
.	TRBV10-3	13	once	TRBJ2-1	CAIREDHADEQFF	TGTGCCATCAGGGAGGACCACGCCGATGAGCAGTTCTTC
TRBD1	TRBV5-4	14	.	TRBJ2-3	CASGLQGGTDTQYF	TGTGCCAGCGGCTTACAGGGGGGTACAGATACGCAGTATTTT
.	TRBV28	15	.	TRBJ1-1	CASTPVGVLNTEAFF	TGTGCCAGCACCCCCGTGGGGGTCCTGAACACTGAAGCTTTCTTT
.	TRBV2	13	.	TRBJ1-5	CASSGQSNQPQHF	TGTGCCAGCAGCGGACAGAGCAATCAGCCCCAGCATTTT
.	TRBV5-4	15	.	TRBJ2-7	CASSLDAGSSYEQYF	TGTGCCAGCAGCTTGGACGCGGGGAGCTCCTACGAGCAGTACTTC
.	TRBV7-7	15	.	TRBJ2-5	CASSSQGAGEETQYF	TGTGCCAGCAGCTCCCAGGGAGCAGGGGAGGAGACCCAGTACTTC
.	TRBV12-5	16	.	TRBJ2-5	CASGFGGSNPQETQYF	TGTGCTAGTGGTTTCGGGGGAAGCAACCCCCAAGAGACCCAGTACTTC
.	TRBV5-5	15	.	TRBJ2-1	CASSLKYGANNEQFF	TGTGCCAGCAGCTTAAAGTATGGCGCGAACAATGAGCAGTTCTTC
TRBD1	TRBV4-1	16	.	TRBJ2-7	CASSPGQGASSYEQYF	TGCGCCAGCAGCCCGGGACAGGGGGCTAGTTCTTACGAGCAGTACTTC
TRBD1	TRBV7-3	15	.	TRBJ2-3	CASSLGTGGSDTQYF	TGTGCCAGCAGCCTTGGGACAGGTGGGTCGGATACGCAGTATTTT
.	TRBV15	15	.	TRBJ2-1	CATSRYASADNEQFF	TGTGCCACCAGCAGATACGCTAGCGCCGACAATGAGCAGTTCTTC
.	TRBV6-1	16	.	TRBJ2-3	CASSEAAATITDTQYF	TGTGCCAGCAGTGAAGCCGCGGCGACGATCACAGATACGCAGTATTTT
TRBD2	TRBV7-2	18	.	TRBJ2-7	CASSLGGSGGPSSYEQYF	TGTGCCAGCAGCTTAGGGGGTAGCGGGGGGCCGAGCTCCTACGAGCAGTACTTC
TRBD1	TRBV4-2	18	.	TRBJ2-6	CASSQAETGSSGANVLTF	TGTGCCAGCAGCCAAGCCGAGACAGGGTCTTCGGGGGCCAACGTCCTGACTTTC
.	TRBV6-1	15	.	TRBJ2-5	CASSEQVGGWETQYF	TGTGCCAGCAGTGAACAAGTAGGGGGGTGGGAGACCCAGTACTTC
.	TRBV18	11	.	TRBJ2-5	CASSLQETQYF	TGTGCCAGCTCACTGCAAGAGACCCAGTACTTC
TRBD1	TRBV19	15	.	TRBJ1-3	CASNPGQGFGNTIYF	TGTGCCAGCAACCCGGGACAGGGGTTCGGAAACACCATATATTTT
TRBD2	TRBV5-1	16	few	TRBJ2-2	CASSLASGGFIGELFF	TGCGCCAGCAGCTTGGCCAGCGGGGGATTTATAGGGGAGCTGTTTTTT
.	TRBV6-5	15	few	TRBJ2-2	CASTLSLPNTGELFF	TGTGCCAGCACTCTCTCGCTACCGAACACCGGGGAGCTGTTTTTT
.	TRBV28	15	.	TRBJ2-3	CASYSPRGVKNTQYF	TGTGCCAGCTACAGTCCCCGAGGGGTAAAGAATACGCAGTATTTT
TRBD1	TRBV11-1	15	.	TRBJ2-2	CASRNRGGNTGELFF	TGTGCCAGCAGAAACAGGGGCGGTAACACCGGGGAGCTGTTTTTT
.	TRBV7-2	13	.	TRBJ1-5	CASSLGGSQPQHF	TGTGCCAGCAGCTTAGGTGGAAGCCAGCCCCAGCATTTT
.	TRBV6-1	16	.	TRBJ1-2	CASSERRPRGTYGYTF	TGTGCCAGCAGTGAAAGAAGGCCTAGGGGTACCTATGGCTACACCTTC
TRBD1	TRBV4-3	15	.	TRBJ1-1	CASSRNSGGDTEAFF	TGCGCCAGCAGCCGGAACTCAGGGGGTGATACTGAAGCTTTCTTT
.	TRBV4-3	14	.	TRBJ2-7	CASSQAAFSYEQYF	TGCGCCAGCAGCCAAGCAGCATTCTCCTACGAGCAGTACTTC
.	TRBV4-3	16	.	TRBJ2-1	CASSQDGRQTYNEQFF	TGCGCCAGCAGCCAAGATGGACGACAGACGTACAATGAGCAGTTCTTC
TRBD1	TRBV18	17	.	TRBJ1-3	CASSLNPGQGFGHTIYF	TGTGCCAGCTCACTTAACCCGGGACAGGGGTTCGGCCACACCATATATTTT
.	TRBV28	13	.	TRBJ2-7	CASSFGQGYEQYF	TGTGCCAGCAGTTTCGGTCAGGGGTACGAGCAGTACTTC
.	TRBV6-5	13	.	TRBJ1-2	CASRELNLRSYTF	TGTGCCAGCAGAGAACTCAATTTAAGGAGCTACACCTTC
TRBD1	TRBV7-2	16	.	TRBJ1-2	CASSFVTGGRGDGYTF	TGTGCCAGCAGCTTTGTTACAGGGGGCCGTGGCGATGGCTACACCTTC
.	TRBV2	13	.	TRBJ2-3	CASSRSGEDTQYF	TGTGCCAGCAGCAGAAGCGGCGAAGATACGCAGTATTTT
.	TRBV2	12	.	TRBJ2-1	CASSDPTGLQFF	TGTGCCAGCAGTGACCCGACGGGGCTTCAGTTCTTC
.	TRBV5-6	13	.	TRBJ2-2	CASSLAGGGELFF	TGTGCCAGCAGCTTGGCCGGGGGCGGGGAGCTGTTTTTT
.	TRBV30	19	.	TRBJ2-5	CAWSVPWAGSGTLQETQYF	TGTGCCTGGAGTGTACCCTGGGCGGGGTCCGGGACGTTACAAGAGACCCAGTACTTC
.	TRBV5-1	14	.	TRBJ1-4	CASSLESVKEKLFF	TGCGCCAGCAGCTTGGAGTCAGTTAAGGAAAAACTGTTTTTT
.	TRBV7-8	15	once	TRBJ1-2	CASSSVRGRIDGYTF	TGTGCCAGCAGCTCCGTTCGGGGGCGGATTGATGGCTACACCTTC
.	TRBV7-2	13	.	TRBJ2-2	CASSLSLSGELFF	TGTGCCAGCAGCTTAAGTCTGAGCGGGGAGCTGTTTTTT
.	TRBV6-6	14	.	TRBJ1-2	CASSKGQDNYGYTF	TGTGCCAGCAGTAAGGGACAAGACAACTATGGCTACACCTTC